Presented here are 30 T cell receptor beta chains from one specimen sequenced in a study of blood T cell repertoires in COVID-19. The method was immunoSEQ multiplex PCR; TCRdb's version includes in-frame clones alone and lacks a portion of them. The sample contains about 320,000 clones, about 89% of which appear only once. Sequencing was performed on PBMCs or T cells enriched from blood (not recorded which). The receptor set was obtained from a man between 60 and 75 years old who had recovered from COVID-19.

A remark on this clone: This specimen includes other DNA sequences encoding the same CDR3. The chain recombines TRBV5-1 with TRBJ1-1; possibly TRBD1 for D (5 bases). Looked up from germline, CDR1 is SGHRS and CDR2 is YFSETQ. The CDR3 has 14 residues. V lost 0 bases to trimming and J lost 1 base, with 7 bases between them. This CDR3 is CASSLGTGNTEAFF. The CDR3 region has the DNA TGCGCCAGCAGCTTGGGAACAGGGAACACTGAAGCTTTCTTT.

The chain is built from TRBV19 and TRBJ1-2, with D unresolved. The CDR3 has 13 residues. The V end was cut by 9 bases, the J end by 4 bases, with 15 bases between. In germline, CDR1 is LNHDA, CDR2 SQIVND (reference sequence). The CDR3 loop is CASRARALYGYTF. CDR3 nucleotides: TGTGCCAGCCGCGCGAGGGCTCTCTATGGCTACACCTTC.

The chain has TRBV7-3 and TRBJ2-6; TRBD1 matches at 7 bases. The germline CDR1 and CDR2 sequences are SGHTA and FQGTGA. The ends lost 5 bases at V and 3 bases at J; junction bases unmatched: 4. This CDR3 is 15 amino acids long. The CDR3 DNA sequence: TGTGCCAGCAGCACCCCAGGGGGTGGGGCCAACGTCCTGACTTTC. Its translation: CASSTPGGGANVLTF. The full variable domain, in which reference TRBV7-3 and TRBJ2-6 provide the parts outside the CDR3, is GAGVSQTPSNKVTEKGKYVELRCDPISGHTALYWYRQSLGQGPEFLIYFQGTGAADDSGLPNDRFFAVRPEGSVSTLKIQRTERGDSAVYLCASSTPGGGANVLTFGAGSRLTVL.

The chain uses TRBV27 and TRBJ2-1; TRBD2 is a possible D gene (6 bases). Between the trimmed V and J ends, which lost 4 bases and 2 bases, there was a span of 12 bases. The CDR3 has 15 residues. The germline gives CDR1 MNHEY, CDR2 SMNVEV (reference sequence). For the CDR3, the DNA is TGTGCCAGCAGTTCCTCTAGCGAGACCTACAATGAGCAGTTCTTC. It specifies CASSSSSETYNEQFF.

The chain couples TRBV7-3 to TRBJ1-6, with D possibly matching TRBD1 (6 bases). This CDR3 has 18 amino acids. The V gene's germline CDR1 is SGHTA and CDR2 FQGTGA. The V gene lost 5 bases and the J gene lost 0 bases, with 17 bases spanning the gap. CDR3 loop: CASSHSTGFSSYNSPLHF. CDR3 sequence (DNA): TGTGCCAGCAGCCACTCGACAGGTTTTAGCTCCTATAATTCACCCCTCCACTTT.

The chain couples TRBV19 to TRBJ2-1, with 9 bases identical to TRBD2. Germline-derived CDR1 and CDR2 are LNHDA and SQIVND (reference sequence). The CDR3 totals 16 residues. V was clipped by 6 bases and J by 2 bases; unmatched bases: 8. The CDR3 bases are TGTGCCAGTAGGCCCGGGCGGGAGGGCCCCTACAATGAGCAGTTCTTC. Amino acid sequence: CASRPGREGPYNEQFF.

This sequence joins TRBV14 and TRBJ2-2, with 11 nucleotides matching TRBD2. The germline gives CDR1 SGHDN, CDR2 FVKESK. This CDR3 is built from 15 residues. J was trimmed by 8 bases and V by 4 bases; bases with no gene match: 6. CDR3 loop: CASSPLLAGAGELFF. The CDR3 DNA reads TGTGCCAGCAGCCCCCTACTAGCGGGAGCGGGGGAGCTGTTTTTT.

The chain recombines TRBV6-2 or TRBV6-3 with TRBJ2-1; no definite D call. The length of the CDR3 is 15 residues. Germline loops: CDR1 MNHEY, CDR2 SVGEGT. The ends were cut back, 5 bases at V and 5 bases at J, with 16 bases in the middle. CDR3 sequence reads: CASSVRARYDNEQFF. The CDR3 DNA reads as TGTGCCAGCAGTGTCCGAGCGAGGTACGACAATGAGCAGTTCTTC.

The CDR3 DNA is TGTGCCAGCAGCGCCGGGACTCCTTTGAAGGGCTACACCTTC. It encodes CASSAGTPLKGYTF. V is TRBV6-5 and J is TRBJ1-2; D might be TRBD1 (5 bases). V was shortened by 6 bases and J by 8 bases, with 19 bases between the two germline ends. The CDR3 extends over 14 amino acids. Germline V gene data show CDR1 as MNHEY and CDR2 as SVGAGI.

This clone has a single count. V usage is TRBV2 and J usage is TRBJ1-2; D possibly corresponds to TRBD1 (5 bases). Germline V CDR1 and CDR2: SNHLY, FYNNEI. There are 12 residues in the CDR3. Trimming stripped 2 bases from V and 5 bases from J, with 6 bases between. The CDR3 DNA is TGTGCCAGCAGTGAACAGGGATATGGCTACACCTTC. It codes for CASSEQGYGYTF.

The V and J genes are TRBV5-5 and TRBJ2-7; D gene uncertain. There are 13 residues in the CDR3. Germline assignment: CDR1 SGHKS and CDR2 YYEKEE (reference sequence). V was clipped by 4 bases and J by 1 base, with 9 bases between them. The CDR3, as DNA: TGTGCCAGCAGCCCGCTAGATTCCTACGAGCAGTACTTC. Translation: CASSPLDSYEQYF.

V and J are TRBV2 and TRBJ1-5; 7 bases are shared with TRBD1. CDR3 length equals 14 residues. Germline V CDR1 and CDR2: SNHLY, FYNNEI. With 4 bases clipped from V and 4 bases from J, the junction kept 4 bases outside the gene matches. The CDR3 coding sequence is TGTGCCAGCAGTGCGACAGGGCCGAATCAGCCCCAGCATTTT. Translated, it gives CASSATGPNQPQHF.

The V gene is TRBV15, the J gene TRBJ2-1; 8 bases line up with TRBD2. Germline lookup yields CDR1 LNHNV and CDR2 YYDKDF (reference sequence). J lost 6 bases, V lost 5 bases, and 15 bases had no gene match. The CDR3 runs to 17 residues. CDR3 coding DNA: TGTGCCACCAGCCCGATAGGAGAGCGGGGGTATCCCAATGAGCAGTTCTTC. Translating gives CATSPIGERGYPNEQFF. Full variable domain (missing parts from reference TRBV15 and TRBJ2-1): DAMVIQNPRYQVTQFGKPVTLSCSQTLNHNVMYWYQQKSSQAPKLLFHYYDKDFNNEADTPDNFQSRRPNTSFCFLDIRSPGLGDTAMYLCATSPIGERGYPNEQFFGPGTRLTVL.

The rearrangement links TRBV5-1 to TRBJ1-6, with D possibly matching TRBD1 (6 bases). The CDR3 spans 15 residues. Trimming cost V 1 base and J 5 bases, with 10 bases left between them. Germline-derived CDR1 and CDR2 are SGHRS and YFSETQ. The CDR3 nucleotides read TGCGCCAGCAGCTTGCAGGGGCGCGATAATTCACCCCTCCACTTT. Protein sequence: CASSLQGRDNSPLHF.

The gene calls are TRBV2 and TRBJ2-7; D is ambiguous. Germline V lookup: CDR1 SNHLY, CDR2 FYNNEI. The ends were cut back, 6 bases at V and 3 bases at J, with 9 bases in the middle. The CDR3 is 12 amino acids. CDR3 nucleotides: TGTGCCAGCAGCCCGACTGACTACGAGCAGTACTTC. It specifies CASSPTDYEQYF. Based on the CDR3 plus reference TRBV2 and TRBJ2-7, the full variable domain is EPEVTQTPSHQVTQMGQEVILRCVPISNHLYFYWYRQILGQKVEFLVSFYNNEISEKSEIFDDQFSVERPDGSNFTLKIRSTKLEDSAMYFCASSPTDYEQYFGPGTRLTVT.

V usage is TRBV23-1 and J usage is TRBJ1-1; D is uncertain. TRBV23-1 is designated an ORF whose function remains uncertain. V was shortened by 0 bases and J by 4 bases, with 9 bases between the two germline ends. This CDR3 contains 14 residues. The CDR3: CASSQSSGSTEAFF. CDR3 nucleotides: TGCGCCAGCAGTCAATCGAGTGGGAGCACTGAAGCTTTCTTT.

This clone has only one observation. The chain links TRBV5-1 to TRBJ1-1; 7 nucleotides align to TRBD1. V shed 4 bases and J 0 bases; nucleotides not matched to a gene: 3. Germline V CDR1 and CDR2: SGHRS, YFSETQ. The CDR3 has 14 amino acids. CDR3 protein: CASSADRLNTEAFF. CDR3 sequence (DNA): TGCGCCAGCAGCGCGGACAGGCTGAACACTGAAGCTTTCTTT.

V is TRBV29-1 and J is TRBJ2-1; no definite D call. The V end lost 8 bases, the J end lost 5 bases, and 22 bases lay between the germline ends. This CDR3 contains 15 residues. The germline V gene encodes CDR1 SQVTM and CDR2 ANQGSEA. CDR3 nucleotides: TGCAGCACACCCATGTCGGAGACGGTCGACAATGAGCAGTTCTTC. The encoded protein is CSTPMSETVDNEQFF.

The chain couples TRBV14 to TRBJ2-7; tentative D call: TRBD1 (6 bases). V was cut by 1 base and J by 2 bases, with 6 bases left in between. The germline V gene encodes CDR1 SGHDN and CDR2 FVKESK. The CDR3 runs to 13 residues. The CDR3 loop reads CASSQGTAYEQYF. The CDR3 region has the DNA TGTGCCAGCAGCCAAGGGACAGCCTACGAGCAGTACTTC.

About this clone: The same CDR3 also results from other DNA sequences found in this sample. V usage is TRBV9 and J usage is TRBJ1-2, with TRBD1 identical over 7 bases. The germline V gene encodes CDR1 SGDLS and CDR2 YYNGEE. V shed 0 bases and J 8 bases; nucleotides not matched to a gene: 4. The CDR3 spans 13 residues. The DNA of the CDR3 is TGTGCCAGCAGCGTAGTGTCAGGGGGAGGCTACACCTTC. It specifies CASSVVSGGGYTF.

This clone was recorded once. This chain uses TRBV19 with TRBJ2-6; perhaps TRBD2 as D (5 bases). The germline gives CDR1 LNHDA, CDR2 SQIVND (reference sequence). The CDR3 has 14 amino acids. The V and J ends lost 7 bases and 0 bases respectively, with 7 bases between them. The DNA of the CDR3 is TGTGCCAGTACCGGGATCTCTGGGGCCAACGTCCTGACTTTC. Its protein is CASTGISGANVLTF. Full variable domain (remainder filled in from reference TRBV19 and TRBJ2-6): DGGITQSPKYLFRKEGQNVTLSCEQNLNHDAMYWYRQDPGQGLRLIYYSQIVNDFQKGDIAEGYSVSREKKESFPLTVTSAQKNPTAFYLCASTGISGANVLTFGAGSRLTVL.

The gene calls are TRBV19 and TRBJ2-7, with 7 bases identical to TRBD2. The junction had 13 bases not matched to a gene; V was cut back by 4 bases and J by 4 bases. The CDR3 contains 16 residues. The germline gives CDR1 LNHDA, CDR2 SQIVND (reference sequence). The CDR3 spells CASSRAGRQGEYEQYF. The DNA for the CDR3 is TGTGCCAGTAGTAGAGCGGGGAGGCAGGGAGAGTACGAGCAGTACTTC.

The genes are TRBV28 and TRBJ1-3; 8 bases are shared with TRBD1. Germline V gives CDR1 MDHEN, CDR2 SYDVKM. The CDR3 sequence is 16 residues long. V was pared by 5 bases and J by 2 bases, with 8 bases of the junction left unmatched. The CDR3 reads CASSPWTGLTGNTIYF. The CDR3 coding sequence is TGTGCCAGCAGTCCTTGGACAGGGCTGACTGGAAACACCATATATTTT.

The chain links TRBV28 to TRBJ1-5; TRBD1 might be the D (5 bases). Germline V lookup: CDR1 MDHEN, CDR2 SYDVKM. This CDR3 is 13 amino acids long. V lost 6 bases and J 7 bases, leaving 13 bases between the germline ends. CDR3 loop: CASRQGGDQPQHF. The CDR3 region has the DNA TGTGCCAGCAGACAAGGAGGGGACCAGCCCCAGCATTTT.

The chain joins TRBV19 to TRBJ2-1; 8 nucleotides match TRBD2. The CDR3 sequence is 14 residues long. The trim removed 1 base at V and 8 bases at J, leaving 4 bases unmatched. Looked up from germline, CDR1 is LNHDA and CDR2 is SQIVND (reference sequence). The CDR3 loop reads CASSIVSGNYEQFF. DNA for the CDR3: TGTGCCAGTAGTATAGTTAGCGGGAATTATGAGCAGTTCTTC.

The V call is TRBV3-1 (or the pseudogene TRBV3-2), the J call TRBJ1-2, with D possibly TRBD1 on 6 matching bases. Germline V gene lookup returns CDR1 LGHDT and CDR2 YNNKEL (reference sequence). The CDR3 extends over 14 amino acids. V dropped 4 bases and J dropped 6 bases, with 15 bases sitting between them. The CDR3 protein is CASSPLGQLNGYTF. CDR3 DNA: TGTGCCAGCAGCCCCCTCGGACAGCTTAATGGCTACACCTTC.

Remarks on this clone: The same CDR3 arises from other DNA sequences in this sample as well. The chain has TRBV5-5 and TRBJ2-7, with a weak D call TRBD1 (6 bases). CDR1 and CDR2 from the germline V gene are SGHKS and YYEKEE (reference sequence). Trimming left V 1 base short and J 2 bases short, with 13 bases between. CDR3 length: 15 residues. This CDR3 is CASSLRPGDTYEQYF. In nucleotides, the CDR3 is TGTGCCAGCAGCTTGAGACCAGGGGATACCTACGAGCAGTACTTC.

This clone appeared a few times. The V call is TRBV10-1, the J call TRBJ2-1; 10 bases align to TRBD2. V shed 2 bases, J shed 5 bases, and the junction held 3 bases outside the gene matches. The CDR3 has 15 amino acids. The V gene's germline CDR1 is WNHNN and CDR2 SYGVQD (reference sequence). CDR3 sequence: CASSERLAGDNEQFF. DNA of the CDR3: TGCGCCAGCAGTGAGAGGCTAGCGGGGGACAATGAGCAGTTCTTC.

The chain joins TRBV10-2 to TRBJ2-3; 11 bases are shared with TRBD2. The V gene end was trimmed by 4 bases and the J gene end by 4 bases; junction bases not matched to a gene: 1. Germline V CDR1 and CDR2: WSHSY, SAAADI. The CDR3 is 14 residues long. The CDR3 sequence is CASSGLAGSDTQYF. CDR3 bases: TGCGCCAGCAGTGGACTAGCGGGGTCAGATACGCAGTATTTT.

The CDR3 is CASSLPGGGRRYEQFF. The DNA for the CDR3 is TGTGCCAGTAGTCTCCCGGGCGGGGGGCGCCGCTATGAGCAGTTCTTC. The chain couples TRBV19 to TRBJ2-1; TRBD2 aligns across 8 bases. Germline V CDR1 and CDR2: LNHDA, SQIVND (reference sequence). The CDR3 consists of 16 residues. Losses at the gene ends were 5 bases for V and 8 bases for J; bases not matched to a gene: 14.